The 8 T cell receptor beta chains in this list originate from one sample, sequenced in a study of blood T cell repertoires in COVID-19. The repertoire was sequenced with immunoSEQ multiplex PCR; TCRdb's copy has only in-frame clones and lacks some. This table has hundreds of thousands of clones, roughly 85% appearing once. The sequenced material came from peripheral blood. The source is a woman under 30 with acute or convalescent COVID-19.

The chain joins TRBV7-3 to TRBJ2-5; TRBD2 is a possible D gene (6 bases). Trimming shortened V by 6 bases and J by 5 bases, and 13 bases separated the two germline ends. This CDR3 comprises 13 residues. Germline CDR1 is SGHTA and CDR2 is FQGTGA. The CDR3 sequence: CASRRAEGETQYF. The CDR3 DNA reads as TGTGCCAGCAGAAGAGCGGAGGGGGAGACCCAGTACTTC.

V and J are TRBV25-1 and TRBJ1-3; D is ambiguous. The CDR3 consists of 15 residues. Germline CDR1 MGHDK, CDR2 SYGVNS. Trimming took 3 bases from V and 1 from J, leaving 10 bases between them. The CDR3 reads CASSDRENSGNTIYF. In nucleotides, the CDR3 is TGTGCCAGCAGTGACCGGGAAAATTCTGGAAACACCATATATTTT.

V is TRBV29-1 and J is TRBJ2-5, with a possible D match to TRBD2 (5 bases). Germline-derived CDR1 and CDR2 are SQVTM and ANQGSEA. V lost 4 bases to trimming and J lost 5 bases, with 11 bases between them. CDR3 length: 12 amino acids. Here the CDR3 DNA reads TGCAGCGTTGGGGGAGTGGGGGAGACCCAGTACTTC. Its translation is CSVGGVGETQYF.

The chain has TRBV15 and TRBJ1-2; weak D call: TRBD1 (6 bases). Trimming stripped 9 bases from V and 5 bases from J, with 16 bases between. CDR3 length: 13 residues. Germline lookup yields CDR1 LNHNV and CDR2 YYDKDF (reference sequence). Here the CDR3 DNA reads TGTGCCACAGCGAATCTGGGGGCTTATGGCTACACCTTC. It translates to CATANLGAYGYTF.

DNA for the CDR3: TGTGCCAGCAGTGACACGGACAGGGTGCACTATGGCTACACCTTC. Encoded protein: CASSDTDRVHYGYTF. This sequence joins TRBV6-4 and TRBJ1-2; 8 bases are shared with TRBD1. The CDR3 consists of 15 residues. J was trimmed by 3 bases and V by 2 bases; bases with no gene match: 5. Germline V CDR1 and CDR2: MRHNA, SNTAGT.

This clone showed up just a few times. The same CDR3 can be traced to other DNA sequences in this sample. The CDR3 coding sequence is TGTGCCACCAGTGATTCGACAGGGTATGGCTACACCTTC. This encodes CATSDSTGYGYTF. The rearrangement joins TRBV24-1 to TRBJ1-2; 7 bases align to TRBD1. The V gene end was trimmed by 2 bases and the J gene end by 5 bases; junction bases not matched to a gene: 1. Germline V gives CDR1 KGHDR, CDR2 SFDVKD. The CDR3 length is 13 residues.

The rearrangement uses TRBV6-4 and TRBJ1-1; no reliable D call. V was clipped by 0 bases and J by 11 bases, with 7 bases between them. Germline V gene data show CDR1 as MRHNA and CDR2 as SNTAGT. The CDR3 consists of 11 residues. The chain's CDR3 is CASSDSFRAFF. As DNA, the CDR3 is TGTGCCAGCAGTGACTCTTTTCGGGCTTTCTTT.

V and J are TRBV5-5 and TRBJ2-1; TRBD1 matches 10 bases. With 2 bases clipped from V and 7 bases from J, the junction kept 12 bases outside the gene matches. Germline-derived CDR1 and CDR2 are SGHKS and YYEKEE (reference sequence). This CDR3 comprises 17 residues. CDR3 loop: CASSLSPGTGEANEQFF. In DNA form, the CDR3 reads TGTGCCAGCAGCTTATCACCCGGGACAGGGGAGGCGAATGAGCAGTTCTTC.